The clone carrying this TCR beta chain was counted ten times or more. Library preparation tagged each individual cDNA molecule with a unique molecular identifier. Authors' analysis steps: Sampled TCR counts reached a median of around 89,000 per sample, with values ranging from 23,224 to 690,600. Each CDR3 protein is one row after TCRdb ran MiXCR on the RACE reads. The V and J calls shown here were made by TCRdb, not taken from the authors' results. The data contain 33,000 or so distinct CDR3 sequences, roughly 12% of them seen just once; the ten biggest clones take up about 2.1%. The data are from a study of human T cells and chemical hapten exposure. Time point here: pre-sensitization, week 0. Specified treatment: therapeutic diphenylcyclopropenone sensitization with weekly scalp DPC. Blood, whole and unfractionated, served as the source for total RNA extraction. Ahead of each patch test application, blood was drawn.

This TCR was sampled from a woman in her thirties or forties with alopecia areata. Some clones in this sample may be carry-over from other donors' samples. Sample: whole blood, taken in connection with sensitization to the hapten diphenylcyclopropenone (DPC).

CDR3 loop: CASSPDPNSPLHF. The CDR3 DNA reads TGTGCCAGCAGTCCCGACCCGAATTCACCCCTCCACTTT. The genes are TRBV6-4 and TRBJ1-6; D call uncertain. With 5 bases removed from V and 7 bases from J, the gap between germline ends came to 9 bases. Germline lookup yields CDR1 MRHNA and CDR2 SNTAGT. CDR3 length: 13 residues.